This record concerns one TCR beta chain sequence. Its cognate antigen is unknown. The sample originates from a study of PD-1 blockade in classical Hodgkin lymphoma. Overall study results and limits: The study found that TCR diversity rose significantly by C4D1 in CD4+ but not CD8+ cells. It was reported that newly diagnosed patients had less baseline TCR diversity than healthy donors. Patients who began taking nivolumab under 1 year after ASCT were left out. Newly diagnosed patients had diversity similar to the baseline diversity of complete responders.

Profiling relied on immunoSEQ multiplex PCR, and the TCRdb table lists in-frame clones only, not all of them. The table lists some 32,000 clones, roughly 82% of them singletons. Each and every patient relapsed after autologous stem cell transplantation, and patients got differing brentuximab vedotin exposure. The CDR3 loop spans 15 amino acids. CDR1 is SGDLS and CDR2 is YYNGEE in the germline V gene. V lost 0 bases and J lost 2, with 11 bases in between. Sequencing was performed on peripheral blood mononuclear cells (PBMCs), taken at baseline. This clonotype was sampled from a human donor with classical Hodgkin lymphoma. The rearrangement joins TRBV9 to TRBJ1-2; a possible D gene is TRBD1 (5 bases). CDR3 in amino acids: CASSVGGNRNYGYTF. The CDR3 nucleotides read TGTGCCAGCAGCGTAGGGGGGAATCGGAACTATGGCTACACCTTC.